The clone carrying this T cell receptor beta chain came up a few times. Its antigen remains unidentified. These data come from a study of response to subunit inactivated influenza vaccine. General study results and limits: Each seasonal influenza vaccination recruits few new T cells, the authors suggested.

CDR1 is MNHEY and CDR2 is SVGAGI in the germline V gene. Trimming stripped 4 bases from V and 0 bases from J, with 16 bases between. The CDR3 runs 17 residues. TCRdb redid the calling of the RT-PCR reads with MiXCR, one entry per CDR3 protein. The profile shows some 850,000 distinct CDR3 sequences, around 20% of them singletons. The source was PBMCs from blood, collected roughly 5 days after vaccination. The rearrangement uses TRBV6-5 and TRBJ2-1; D possibly corresponds to TRBD1 (6 bases). This receptor was obtained from a man aged 45-60 years who received an inactivated influenza vaccine. The CDR3 DNA reads TGTGCCAGCAGTTCGCTCAGGGGTCAGAGCTCCTACAATGAGCAGTTCTTC. Its translation is CASSSLRGQSSYNEQFF.